One and the same sample provided the 27 T cell receptor beta chains below, sequenced in a study of CXCR3-negative and CXCR3-positive naive CD8 T cells. No antigen has been assigned to these receptors. Findings of the study overall: Researchers report that CXCR3-positive naive cells carry more hydrophobic TRB CDR3s than CXCR3-negative naive cells.

UMI-tagged TRB cDNA libraries were built via 5' RACE. TCRdb reprocessed the 5' RACE reads, with one entry per CDR3 protein and no DNA. The sample yields 84,000 or so distinct CDR3 sequences, of which the top ten take up 0.6% to 0.7%. The sequenced sample consisted of naive CXCR3+ CD8+ T cells from blood. Subset here: CD45RO-CCR7+CD27+CD95- naive CD8+ T cells expressing CXCR3 (TNR3+). These receptors were obtained from a human donor in good health. Some clones in this sample may be carry-over from other donors' samples.

This CDR3 reads CASQGGLADSYEQYF. V usage is TRBV28 and J usage is TRBJ2-7; TCRdb's D gene call, TRBD2, goes unchecked for lack of DNA. This CDR3 region has 15 residues. The V gene's germline CDR1 is MDHEN and CDR2 SYDVKM. The complete variable domain, with remaining parts taken from reference TRBV28 and TRBJ2-7, reads DVKVTQSSRYLVKRTGEKVFLECVQDMDHENMFWYRQDPGLGLRLIYFSYDVKMKEKGDIPEGYSVSREKKERFSLILESASTNQTSMYLCASQGGLADSYEQYFGPGTRLTVT.

CDR3 in amino acids: CASSYLTGGTYEQYF. The genes are TRBV6-5 and TRBJ2-7; absent DNA, TCRdb's TRBD2 call cannot be checked. The CDR3 is 15 amino acids. CDR1 is MNHEY and CDR2 is SVGAGI in the germline V gene.

The chain links TRBV28 to TRBJ2-4; TCRdb returns TRBD1, unconfirmable since there is no DNA. The CDR3 is 14 amino acids. The V gene's germline CDR1 is MDHEN and CDR2 SYDVKM. The CDR3 is CASSFQGGLVIQYF.

The chain couples TRBV18 to TRBJ2-1; lacking DNA, the TRBD2 call made by TCRdb goes unchecked. This CDR3 has 12 residues. CDR1 is KGHSH and CDR2 is LQKENI in the germline V gene. The CDR3 sequence: CASSGSNNEQFF.

The chain carries TRBV6-6 and TRBJ2-7; TCRdb names TRBD1, which stays unverified in the absence of DNA. Germline V gene sequence: CDR1 MNHNY, CDR2 SVGAGI (reference sequence). This CDR3 has 13 residues. The CDR3 is CASSSYPGVEQYF.

The chain uses TRBV7-9 and TRBJ2-7. The CDR3 sequence is 14 residues long. Germline-derived CDR1 and CDR2 are SEHNR and FQNEAQ (reference sequence). CDR3 sequence: CASSSGCLGYEQYF.

This chain connects TRBV29-1 to TRBJ1-3. The CDR3 length is 17 residues. The germline CDR1 and CDR2 sequences are SQVTM and ANQGSEA. The CDR3 here is CSVVGDGLALSGNTIYF.

The rearrangement joins TRBV7-2 to TRBJ1-1; TCRdb outputs TRBD1, but without DNA this stays unchecked. The CDR3 is 17 amino acids. Germline assignment: CDR1 SGHTA and CDR2 FQGNSA. The CDR3 spells CASSFWGNNPTNTEAFF.

J is TRBJ2-7 and V is TRBV3-1; the TCRdb D gene call, TRBD1, has no DNA to confirm it. The CDR3 totals 14 residues. Germline V lookup: CDR1 LGHDT, CDR2 YNNKEL (reference sequence). CDR3: CATSHGQGSYEQYF.

This rearrangement joins TRBV7-6 to TRBJ2-1; TCRdb names TRBD1, which stays unverified in the absence of DNA. This CDR3 is built from 15 residues. Germline V gene sequence: CDR1 SGHVS, CDR2 FNYEAQ. The CDR3 reads CASSATGLGNNEQFF. Combining the CDR3 with reference TRBV7-6 and TRBJ2-1 gives the whole variable domain GAGVSQSPRYKVTKRGQDVALRCDPISGHVSLYWYRQALGQGPEFLTYFNYEAQQDKSGLPNDRFSAERPEGSISTLTIQRTEQRDSAMYRCASSATGLGNNEQFFGPGTRLTVL.

The rearrangement uses TRBV7-2 and TRBJ2-7; the D call of TRBD1 rests on TCRdb alone, since no DNA is present to check it. Germline-derived CDR1 and CDR2 are SGHTA and FQGNSA. The length of the CDR3 is 17 residues. CDR3 sequence reads: CASSFPRDTGYSYEQYF.

The chain uses TRBV2 and TRBJ2-7; TCRdb selects TRBD1, and the lack of DNA leaves this call unchecked. Germline V gives CDR1 SNHLY, CDR2 FYNNEI. The CDR3 runs to 16 residues. CDR3 protein: CASSEAGRDRDYEQYF.

The chain is built from TRBV5-6 and TRBJ2-1; TCRdb reports TRBD1, a call that lacks DNA to check it against. CDR1 and CDR2 from the germline V gene are SGHDT and YYEEEE. The CDR3 runs to 12 residues. CDR3: CASSREGDEQFF.

The rearrangement joins TRBV7-8 to TRBJ2-5; TCRdb's D call, TRBD2, is unchecked because there is no DNA. The CDR3 consists of 15 residues. Germline CDR1 and CDR2: SGHVS and FQNEAQ. The CDR3 loop reads CASSSRDVGKKTQYF.

The rearrangement joins TRBV15 to TRBJ2-2; TCRdb calls TRBD2, which cannot be checked without DNA. Germline V lookup: CDR1 LNHNV, CDR2 YYDKDF (reference sequence). The CDR3 covers 14 residues. CDR3: CATGQRGYTGELFF.

The chain is built from TRBV4-1 and TRBJ2-1; as DNA is missing, the TRBD1 call by TCRdb cannot be tested. CDR1 is MGHRA, CDR2 YSYEKL, per germline. CDR3 length equals 13 residues. The CDR3 loop reads CASSLDPGHEQFF.

V usage is TRBV5-1 and J usage is TRBJ2-7; TCRdb returns TRBD1, unconfirmable since there is no DNA. Germline loops: CDR1 SGHRS, CDR2 YFSETQ. This CDR3 has 15 amino acids. CDR3 sequence reads: CASSFSIGALYEQYF.

The chain combines TRBV7-6 with TRBJ2-2; the TCRdb D gene call, TRBD1, has no DNA to confirm it. This CDR3 region has 14 residues. CDR1 and CDR2 (germline): SGHVS, FNYEAQ. CDR3 sequence reads: CASSLGTDTGELFF.

The rearrangement uses TRBV28 and TRBJ1-1; TCRdb's D call, TRBD1, is unchecked because there is no DNA. The CDR3 is 11 residues long. Germline V gene data show CDR1 as MDHEN and CDR2 as SYDVKM. This CDR3 reads CASSLAGFAFF.

The rearrangement uses TRBV29-1 and TRBJ2-1; without DNA, the TCRdb call of TRBD1 cannot be checked. Germline values: CDR1 SQVTM, CDR2 ANQGSEA. The CDR3 contains 15 residues. CDR3 region: CSVEGGDVSYNEQFF.

V and J are TRBV6-6 and TRBJ2-3; TCRdb indicates TRBD1, and absent DNA this call remains unverified. This CDR3 has 13 amino acids. Germline-derived CDR1 and CDR2 are MNHNY and SVGAGI (reference sequence). CDR3: CAGGAGSQDTQYF.

The chain recombines TRBV20-1 with TRBJ2-7; there is no DNA to check the TCRdb D call of TRBD2. Germline CDR1 is DFQATT and CDR2 is SNEGSKA (reference sequence). This CDR3 contains 14 residues. CDR3 amino acids: CSARGLAGAYEQYF.

The V gene is TRBV20-1, the J gene TRBJ2-5. This CDR3 has 14 residues. CDR1 and CDR2 from the germline V gene are DFQATT and SNEGSKA (reference sequence). The CDR3 here is CSARDTEIQETQYF.

The rearrangement uses TRBV4-3 and TRBJ2-3; the D gene TCRdb calls, TRBD1, cannot be checked with no DNA. The CDR3 extends over 14 amino acids. The germline V gene has CDR1 LGHNA and CDR2 YSLEER. This CDR3 is CASSPTVGVDTQYF.

The CDR3 spells CASSLSRGFYEQYF. The chain has TRBV7-9 and TRBJ2-7; TCRdb's D call of TRBD1 is untestable without DNA. Germline assignment: CDR1 SEHNR and CDR2 FQNEAQ (reference sequence). The CDR3 totals 14 residues.

The rearrangement uses TRBV29-1 and TRBJ2-7; the TRBD1 assignment by TCRdb is unverifiable without DNA. The CDR3 is 12 residues long. From germline, CDR1 is SQVTM and CDR2 ANQGSEA. CDR3 protein: CSVIGHSYEQYF.

This rearrangement joins TRBV20-1 to TRBJ2-1; TCRdb selects TRBD2, and the lack of DNA leaves this call unchecked. Germline V gives CDR1 DFQATT, CDR2 SNEGSKA (reference sequence). This CDR3 has 16 residues. The CDR3 spells CSASPLAGGSYNEQFF.